This T cell receptor beta chain was obtained from a study of blood T cell repertoires in COVID-19. Study-level information: Acute and convalescent COVID-19 specimens originated in the United States, Italy and Spain.

Researchers sorted participants into cohorts using their self-reported clinical history. Original handling: The assay estimated nucleated cells by amplifying reference gene primers. Only in-frame clones appear in the TCRdb table, and some are missing; sequencing was by immunoSEQ multiplex PCR. D and trimming were read from the DNA, whereas the V and J calls and clone size are those reported in that table. The table includes fewer than 350,000 clones, about 91% detected once. The CDR3 loop spans 16 amino acids. The sample comprised PBMCs or T cells enriched from blood (not recorded which). The V call is TRBV21-1, the J call TRBJ2-4; the table's D call, TRBD2, was not checked against the DNA. TRBV21-1 is designated a pseudogene. This TCR came from a man aged 40-50 years who had been exposed to COVID-19. CDR3 bases: TGTGCCAGGTCGAGGAGGTTGGGCTTAGCCAAAAACATTCAGTACTTC. Translated: CARSRRLGLAKNIQYF.